What follows describes a single T cell receptor beta chain. Its matching antigen is unknown. These data are taken from a study of T cell repertoires in cytomegalovirus infection. Across the whole study: Well-studied HLA-B-restricted epitopes and recently identified HLA-C-restricted epitopes of CMV were both used in the study.

The study's findings and limits: Ex vivo, HLA-C-restricted CMV-specific TCR beta clonotypes prevailed over the rest of the response.

One entry per CDR3 protein, called by TCRdb with MiXCR from the reads. Here the sample spans about 400,000 distinct CDR3 sequences, approximately 35% being singletons. The CDR3 loop spans 12 amino acids. Germline lookup yields CDR1 MDHEN and CDR2 SYDVKM. V shed 6 bases and J shed 5 bases, with 10 bases lying between them. The chain has TRBV28 and TRBJ1-2; D gene uncertain. The source of this sequence is a human donor in good health (CMV status not recorded). Some clones in this sample may be carry-over from other donors' samples. The sequenced sample was cultured PBMCs, obtained from culture after CMV antigen stimulation. CDR3 DNA: TGTGCCAGCAGCCTTGTGGAATATGGCTACACCTTC. Translation gives CASSLVEYGYTF.